These 2 T cell receptor beta chains were sequenced from one sample in a study of Graves' ophthalmopathy and Graves' hyperthyroidism. Researchers took RNA transcripts and amplified TCR beta CDR3 regions from them. The first-round RT-PCR employed HTBI primers together with the Qiagen OneStep RT-PCR kit. A multiplex PCR was then performed as the second round. Using its own MiXCR run on the multiplex PCR reads, TCRdb lists one record per CDR3 protein. The sample has almost 750,000 distinct CDR3 sequences, roughly 41% seen once. Sequenced: peripheral blood. Receptor source: an adult man with Graves' ophthalmopathy.

This clonotype was seen ten or more times. V is TRBV2 and J is TRBJ1-1, with unresolved D. CDR1 is SNHLY, CDR2 FYNNEI, per germline. Between the trimmed V and J ends, which lost 7 bases and 7 bases, there was a span of 10 bases. This CDR3 spans 11 amino acids. This CDR3 reads CASNLQFEAFF. The CDR3 DNA reads as TGTGCCAGCAACTTACAGTTTGAAGCTTTCTTT.

This clonotype was counted many times. V is TRBV15 and J is TRBJ2-5; 9 nucleotides align to TRBD2. The CDR3 covers 17 residues. Unmatched junction bases numbered 15, after V lost 5 bases and J lost 5 bases. Germline CDR1 is LNHNV and CDR2 is YYDKDF (reference sequence). The CDR3 region is CATSSPLREGPRETQYF. The CDR3 DNA is TGTGCCACCAGCTCGCCATTGCGGGAGGGCCCTCGGGAGACCCAGTACTTC.